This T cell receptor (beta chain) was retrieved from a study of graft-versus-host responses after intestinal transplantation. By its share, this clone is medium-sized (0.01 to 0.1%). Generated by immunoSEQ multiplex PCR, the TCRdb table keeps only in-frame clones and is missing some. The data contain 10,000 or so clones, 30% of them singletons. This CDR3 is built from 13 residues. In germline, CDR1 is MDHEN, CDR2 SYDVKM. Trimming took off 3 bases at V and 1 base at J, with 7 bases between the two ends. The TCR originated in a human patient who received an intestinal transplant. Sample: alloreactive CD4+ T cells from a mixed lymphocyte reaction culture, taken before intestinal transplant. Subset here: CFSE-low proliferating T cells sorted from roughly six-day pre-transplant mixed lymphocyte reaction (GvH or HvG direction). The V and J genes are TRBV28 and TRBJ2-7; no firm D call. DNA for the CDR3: TGTGCCAGCAGTTTGCAGGAATCCTACGAGCAGTACTTC. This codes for CASSLQESYEQYF.